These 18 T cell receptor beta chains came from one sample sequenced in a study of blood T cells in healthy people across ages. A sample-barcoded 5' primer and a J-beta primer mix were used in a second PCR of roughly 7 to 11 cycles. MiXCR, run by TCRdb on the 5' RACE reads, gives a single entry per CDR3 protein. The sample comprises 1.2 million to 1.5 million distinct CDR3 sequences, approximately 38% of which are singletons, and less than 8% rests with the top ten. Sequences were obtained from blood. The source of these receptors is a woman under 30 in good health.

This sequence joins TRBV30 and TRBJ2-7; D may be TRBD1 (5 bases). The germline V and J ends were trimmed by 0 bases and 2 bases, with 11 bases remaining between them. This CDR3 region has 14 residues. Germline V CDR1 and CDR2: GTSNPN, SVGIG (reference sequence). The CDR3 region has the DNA TGTGCCTGGAGTGTCGACAGTACGACCTACGAGCAGTACTTC. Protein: CAWSVDSTTYEQYF.

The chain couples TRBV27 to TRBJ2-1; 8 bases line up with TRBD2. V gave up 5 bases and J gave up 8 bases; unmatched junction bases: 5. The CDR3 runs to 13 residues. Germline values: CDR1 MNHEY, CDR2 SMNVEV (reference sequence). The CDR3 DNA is TGTGCCAGCAGTCCCGATAGCGGGGATGAGCAGTTCTTC. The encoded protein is CASSPDSGDEQFF.

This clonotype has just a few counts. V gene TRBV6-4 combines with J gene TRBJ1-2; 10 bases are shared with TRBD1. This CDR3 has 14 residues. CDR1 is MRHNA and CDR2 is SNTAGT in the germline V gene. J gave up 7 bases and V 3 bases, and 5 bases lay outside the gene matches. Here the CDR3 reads CASSDPGTGVGYTF. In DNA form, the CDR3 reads TGTGCCAGCAGTGATCCCGGGACAGGGGTTGGCTACACCTTC.

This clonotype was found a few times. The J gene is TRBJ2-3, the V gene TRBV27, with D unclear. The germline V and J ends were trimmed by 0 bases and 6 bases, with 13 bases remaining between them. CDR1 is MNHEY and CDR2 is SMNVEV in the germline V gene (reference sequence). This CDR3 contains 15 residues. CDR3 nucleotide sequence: TGTGCCAGCAGTTTATCGAGATTAGATTTTGATACGCAGTATTTT. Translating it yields CASSLSRLDFDTQYF.

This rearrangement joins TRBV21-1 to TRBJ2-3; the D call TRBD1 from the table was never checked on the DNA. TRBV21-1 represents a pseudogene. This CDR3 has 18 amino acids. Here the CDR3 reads CASSKEGTGTGSADTQYF. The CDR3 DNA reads TGTGCCAGCAGCAAAGAGGGGACCGGGACAGGATCCGCAGATACGCAGTATTTT.

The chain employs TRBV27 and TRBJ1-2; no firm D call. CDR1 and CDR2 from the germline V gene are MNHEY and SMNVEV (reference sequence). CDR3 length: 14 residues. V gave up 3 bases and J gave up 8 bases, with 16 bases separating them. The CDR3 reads CASSFKGLSSGYTF. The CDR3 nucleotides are TGTGCCAGCAGTTTCAAGGGCCTCTCTTCAGGCTACACCTTC.

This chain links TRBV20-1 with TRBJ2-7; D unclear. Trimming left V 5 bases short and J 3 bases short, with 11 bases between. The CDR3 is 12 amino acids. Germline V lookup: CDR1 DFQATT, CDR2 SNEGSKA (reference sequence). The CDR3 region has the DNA TGCAGTGCTCAACCCAGCCTCTACGAGCAGTACTTC. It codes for CSAQPSLYEQYF.

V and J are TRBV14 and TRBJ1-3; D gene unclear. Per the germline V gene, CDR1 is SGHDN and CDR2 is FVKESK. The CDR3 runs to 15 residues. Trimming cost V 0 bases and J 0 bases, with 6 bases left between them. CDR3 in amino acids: CASSQESISGNTIYF. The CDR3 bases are TGTGCCAGCAGCCAAGAATCGATCTCTGGAAACACCATATATTTT.

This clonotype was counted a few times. In nucleotides, the CDR3 is TGTGCCATCAGTCTCGGACTAGCGGAAGCCTACGAGCAGTACTTC. Its protein is CAISLGLAEAYEQYF. The rearrangement joins TRBV10-3 to TRBJ2-7; 10 bases match TRBD2. Germline V gene data show CDR1 as ENHRY and CDR2 as SYGVKD. This CDR3 comprises 15 residues. The trim removed 5 bases at V and 2 bases at J, leaving 6 bases unmatched.

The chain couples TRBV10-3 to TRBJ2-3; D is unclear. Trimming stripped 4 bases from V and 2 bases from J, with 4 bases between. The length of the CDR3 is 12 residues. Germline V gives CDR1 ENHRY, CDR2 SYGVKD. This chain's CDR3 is CAISAATDTQYF. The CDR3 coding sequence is TGTGCCATCAGTGCGGCCACAGATACGCAGTATTTT.

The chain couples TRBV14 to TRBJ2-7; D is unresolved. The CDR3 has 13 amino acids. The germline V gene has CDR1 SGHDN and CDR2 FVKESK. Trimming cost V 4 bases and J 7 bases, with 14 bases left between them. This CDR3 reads CASSLVALGEQYF. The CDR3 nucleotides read TGTGCCAGCAGCCTGGTGGCTTTGGGAGAGCAGTACTTC.

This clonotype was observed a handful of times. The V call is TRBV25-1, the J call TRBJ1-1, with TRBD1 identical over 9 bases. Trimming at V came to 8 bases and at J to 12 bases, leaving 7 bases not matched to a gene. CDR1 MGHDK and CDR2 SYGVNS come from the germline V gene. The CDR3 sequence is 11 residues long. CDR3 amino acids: CASGGQGKTFF. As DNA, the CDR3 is TGTGCCAGCGGGGGACAGGGAAAGACTTTCTTT. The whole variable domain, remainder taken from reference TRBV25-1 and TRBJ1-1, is EADIYQTPRYLVIGTGKKITLECSQTMGHDKMYWYQQDPGMELHLIHYSYGVNSTEKGDLSSESTVSRIRTEHFPLTLESARPSHTSQYLCASGGQGKTFFGQGTRLTVV.

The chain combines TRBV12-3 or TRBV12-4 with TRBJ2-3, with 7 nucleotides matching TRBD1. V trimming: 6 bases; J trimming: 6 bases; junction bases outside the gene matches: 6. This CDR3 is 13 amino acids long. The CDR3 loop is CASSLQGRDTQYF. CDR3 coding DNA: TGTGCCAGCAGCTTACAGGGGCGGGATACGCAGTATTTT.

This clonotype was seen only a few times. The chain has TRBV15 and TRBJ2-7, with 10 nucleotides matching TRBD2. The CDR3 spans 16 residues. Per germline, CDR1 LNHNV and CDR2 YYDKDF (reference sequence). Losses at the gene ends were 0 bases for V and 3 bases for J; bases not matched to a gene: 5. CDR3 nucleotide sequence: TGTGCCACCAGCAGAGATCTTGCTAGCGGGAGCTACGAGCAGTACTTC. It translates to CATSRDLASGSYEQYF.

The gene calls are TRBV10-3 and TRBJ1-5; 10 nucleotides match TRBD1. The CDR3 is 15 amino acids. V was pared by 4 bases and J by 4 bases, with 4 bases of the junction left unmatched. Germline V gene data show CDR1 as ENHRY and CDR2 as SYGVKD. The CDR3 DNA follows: TGTGCCATCAGTGCGGGGACAGGGGAAAATCAGCCCCAGCATTTT. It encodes CAISAGTGENQPQHF.

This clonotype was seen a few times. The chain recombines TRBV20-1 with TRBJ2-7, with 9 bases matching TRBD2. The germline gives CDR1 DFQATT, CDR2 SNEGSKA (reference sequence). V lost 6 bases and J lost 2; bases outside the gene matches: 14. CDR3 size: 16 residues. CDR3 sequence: CSARGATSGDAYEQYF. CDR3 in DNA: TGCAGTGCGAGGGGTGCGACTAGCGGTGACGCCTACGAGCAGTACTTC.

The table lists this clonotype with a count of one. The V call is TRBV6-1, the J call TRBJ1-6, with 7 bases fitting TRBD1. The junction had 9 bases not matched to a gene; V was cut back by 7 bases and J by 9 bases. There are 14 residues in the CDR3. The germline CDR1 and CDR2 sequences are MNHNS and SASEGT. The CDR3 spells CASKEGGGFSPLHF. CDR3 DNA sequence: TGTGCCAGCAAGGAAGGAGGGGGCTTTTCACCCCTCCACTTT.

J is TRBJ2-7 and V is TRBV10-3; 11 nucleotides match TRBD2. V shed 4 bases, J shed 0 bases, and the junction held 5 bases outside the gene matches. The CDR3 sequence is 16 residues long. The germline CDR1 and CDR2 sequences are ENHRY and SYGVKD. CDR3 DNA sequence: TGTGCCATCAGTGTCGCCGGGACTAGCGGCTCCTACGAGCAGTACTTC. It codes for CAISVAGTSGSYEQYF.